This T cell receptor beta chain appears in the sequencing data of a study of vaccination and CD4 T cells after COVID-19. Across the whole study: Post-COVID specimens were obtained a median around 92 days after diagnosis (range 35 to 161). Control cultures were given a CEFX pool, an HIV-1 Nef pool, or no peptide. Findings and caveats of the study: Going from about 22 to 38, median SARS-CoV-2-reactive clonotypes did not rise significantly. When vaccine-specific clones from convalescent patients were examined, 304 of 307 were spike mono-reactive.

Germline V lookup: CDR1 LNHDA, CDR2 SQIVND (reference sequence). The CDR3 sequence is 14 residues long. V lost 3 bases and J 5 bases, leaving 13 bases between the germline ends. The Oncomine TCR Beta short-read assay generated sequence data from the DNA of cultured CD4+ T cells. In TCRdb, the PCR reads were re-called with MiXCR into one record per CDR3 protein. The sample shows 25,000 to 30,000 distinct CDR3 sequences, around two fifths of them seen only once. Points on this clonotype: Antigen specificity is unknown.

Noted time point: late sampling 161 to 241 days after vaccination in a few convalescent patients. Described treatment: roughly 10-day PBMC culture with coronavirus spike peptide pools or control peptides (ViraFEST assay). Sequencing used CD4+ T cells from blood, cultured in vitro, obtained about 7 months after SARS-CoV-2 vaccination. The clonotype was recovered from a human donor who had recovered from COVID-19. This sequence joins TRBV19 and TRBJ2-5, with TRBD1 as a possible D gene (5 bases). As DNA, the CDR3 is TGTGCCAGTAGTATCCAGGGTGGGTCTGAGACCCAGTACTTC. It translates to CASSIQGGSETQYF.